The 23 T cell receptor beta chains below were found in one sample sequenced in a study of T cell repertoires in aging, cancer and after chemotherapy. TRB rearrangements spanning V, D and J were amplified using mixed TRB-A/B primers. Using its own MiXCR run on the multiplex PCR reads, TCRdb lists one record per CDR3 protein. Of 2,500 to 3,000 distinct CDR3 sequences listed, 59% are singletons. The template was genomic DNA from peripheral blood, not RNA. The sequenced sample was blood. The receptors come from a human donor with a blood cancer.

The chain employs TRBV19 and TRBJ2-2; D is tentatively TRBD1 or TRBD2 (7 bases each). This CDR3 is 15 amino acids long. Per germline, CDR1 LNHDA and CDR2 SQIVND (reference sequence). V was cut by 10 bases and J by 9 bases, with 24 bases left in between. CDR3 coding DNA: TGTGCCACTGGGGAGGGGGCAATGGGAGTCCGGGAGCTGTTTTTT. This codes for CATGEGAMGVRELFF.

The chain carries TRBV6-5 and TRBJ1-1; weak D call: TRBD1 (5 bases). Germline V gives CDR1 MNHEY, CDR2 SVGAGI. With 6 bases removed from V and 1 base from J, the gap between germline ends came to 9 bases. This CDR3 region has 13 residues. Written as DNA, the CDR3 is TGTGCCAGCAGAATCGACAGGAACACTGAAGCTTTCTTT. Translating gives CASRIDRNTEAFF.

The rearrangement uses TRBV29-1 and TRBJ1-5; D might be TRBD1 (6 bases). Germline-derived CDR1 and CDR2 are SQVTM and ANQGSEA. This CDR3 is built from 12 residues. Between the trimmed V and J ends, which lost 7 bases and 5 bases, there was a span of 12 bases. Here the CDR3 reads CSARDTDQPQHF. In DNA form, the CDR3 reads TGCAGCGCCCGGGACACCGATCAGCCCCAGCATTTT.

CDR3 loop: CASSLSGYGGTGLFEQYF. CDR3 in DNA: TGTGCCAGCAGCTTATCCGGATATGGTGGGACGGGTCTTTTCGAGCAGTACTTC. The V call is TRBV7-2, the J call TRBJ2-7, with D perhaps matching TRBD1 or TRBD2 (5 bases each). The CDR3 covers 18 residues. Per germline, CDR1 SGHTA and CDR2 FQGNSA. The ends were cut back, 2 bases at V and 6 bases at J, with 26 bases in the middle.

This clonotype was seen a few times. The chain couples TRBV6-5 to TRBJ2-3, with TRBD2 matching over 10 bases. This CDR3 comprises 17 residues. Trimming removed 2 bases from V and 4 bases from J; junction bases left unmatched: 9. The germline V gene encodes CDR1 MNHEY and CDR2 SVGAGI. CDR3 coding DNA: TGTGCCAGCAGTTACCCCCCTAGCGGGAGCCGTCCAGATACGCAGTATTTT. It yields the protein CASSYPPSGSRPDTQYF.

The chain combines TRBV10-3 with TRBJ2-3; 9 bases map to TRBD2. After removal of 4 bases from V and 1 base from J, the junction contained 6 bases not matched to a gene. This CDR3 is 16 amino acids long. Germline-derived CDR1 and CDR2 are ENHRY and SYGVKD. This chain's CDR3 is CAISGRGLAGTDTQYF. For the CDR3, the DNA is TGTGCCATCAGTGGCCGGGGACTAGCTGGCACAGATACGCAGTATTTT.

This clonotype has only one observation. V usage is TRBV6-2 or TRBV6-3 and J usage is TRBJ2-6, with D perhaps matching TRBD1 (5 bases). The CDR3 has 14 amino acids. From germline, CDR1 is MNHEY and CDR2 SVGEGT. The V gene lost 7 bases and the J gene lost 0 bases, with 7 bases spanning the gap. The CDR3 bases are TGTGCCAGCATTGACAGCTCTGGGGCCAACGTCCTGACTTTC. As protein: CASIDSSGANVLTF.

This chain connects TRBV7-2 to TRBJ2-5; possible D gene TRBD1, 6 bases. CDR1 and CDR2 (germline): SGHTA, FQGNSA. CDR3 length: 15 amino acids. The V end lost 5 bases, the J end lost 5 bases, and 18 bases lay between the germline ends. The CDR3 DNA sequence: TGTGCCAGCAGCCAACAGGGCGGTAAGGGGGAGACCCAGTACTTC. Protein: CASSQQGGKGETQYF. Together with reference TRBV7-2 and TRBJ2-5, the CDR3 gives the full variable domain: GAGVSQSPSNKVTEKGKDVELRCDPISGHTALYWYRQSLGQGLEFLIYFQGNSAPDKSGLPSDRFSAERTGGSVSTLTIQRTQQEDSAVYLCASSQQGGKGETQYFGPGTRLLVL.

The V gene is TRBV6-5, the J gene TRBJ2-5; 10 bases agree with TRBD2. The CDR3 has 15 residues. Unmatched junction bases numbered 3, after V lost 5 bases and J lost 0 bases. Germline V lookup: CDR1 MNHEY, CDR2 SVGAGI. The CDR3 nucleotides are TGTGCCAGCAGTCCCGGGACTAGCGACCAAGAGACCCAGTACTTC. This gives the protein CASSPGTSDQETQYF.

The V and J genes are TRBV30 and TRBJ1-1; the D gene is possibly TRBD1 (5 bases). Germline V gene lookup returns CDR1 GTSNPN and CDR2 SVGIG (reference sequence). The CDR3 totals 13 residues. V shed 0 bases and J shed 12 bases, with 17 bases lying between them. CDR3 residues: CAWSVRARGISFF. In DNA form, the CDR3 reads TGTGCCTGGAGTGTACGGGCTCGGGGGATATCTTTCTTT.

The chain links TRBV6-2 or TRBV6-3 to TRBJ1-5; D is undetermined. CDR1 MNHEY and CDR2 SVGEGT come from the germline V gene. CDR3 length: 14 amino acids. V lost 6 bases to trimming and J lost 9 bases, with 18 bases between them. The CDR3 coding sequence is TGTGCCAGCAGCTCTTGGGCCGCCAATGCGCCCCAGCATTTT. Its protein is CASSSWAANAPQHF.

Only one count was recorded for this clonotype. V gene TRBV5-4 combines with J gene TRBJ1-6; TRBD1 matches 8 bases. The CDR3 totals 15 residues. Germline CDR1 reads SGHNT; CDR2 reads YYREEE (reference sequence). The J segment lost 9 bases and the V segment lost 2 bases, leaving 7 bases of the junction unmatched. The CDR3 here is CASSFSGTGGSPLHF. The CDR3, as DNA: TGTGCCAGCAGCTTCTCGGGGACAGGTGGTTCACCCCTCCACTTT.

This clonotype was counted between two and nine times. V and J are TRBV6-5 and TRBJ2-3; possible D gene TRBD2, 6 bases. The V gene's germline CDR1 is MNHEY and CDR2 SVGAGI. V was shortened by 4 bases and J by 2 bases, with 10 bases between the two germline ends. The CDR3 loop spans 14 amino acids. CDR3 protein: CASSFRDSTDTQYF. The CDR3 nucleotides are TGTGCCAGCAGTTTCCGGGACTCCACAGATACGCAGTATTTT.

The chain joins TRBV6-1 to TRBJ2-5; D gene ambiguous. In germline, CDR1 is MNHNS, CDR2 SASEGT. The CDR3 is 13 residues long. Trimming left V 6 bases short and J 5 bases short, with 13 bases between. The CDR3 loop reads CASSLKGMETQYF. The CDR3 DNA sequence: TGTGCCAGCAGCCTCAAGGGTATGGAGACCCAGTACTTC.

The chain uses TRBV7-9 and TRBJ1-3; TRBD1 aligns across 11 bases. There are 17 residues in the CDR3. Germline lookup yields CDR1 SEHNR and CDR2 FQNEAQ (reference sequence). V lost 5 bases, J lost 1 base, and 7 bases stayed unmatched. CDR3 DNA sequence: TGTGCCAGCAGCCTCCGGGACAGGGGGTATTCTGGAAACACCATATATTTT. As protein: CASSLRDRGYSGNTIYF.

The chain uses TRBV7-2 and TRBJ2-3; D is unresolved. The CDR3 is made up of 15 amino acids. Germline CDR1 reads SGHTA; CDR2 reads FQGNSA. V lost 5 bases to trimming and J lost 3 bases, with 15 bases between them. CDR3 loop: CASSPQNVGTDTQYF. DNA for the CDR3: TGTGCCAGCAGCCCCCAAAATGTAGGGACAGATACGCAGTATTTT.

The chain couples TRBV19 to TRBJ1-5; 7 bases align to TRBD1. Germline lookup yields CDR1 LNHDA and CDR2 SQIVND (reference sequence). Trimming at V came to 4 bases and at J to 8 bases, leaving 5 bases not matched to a gene. The CDR3 length is 13 residues. The CDR3 region has the DNA TGTGCCAGTAGTACCTCGACAGGGAAGCCCCAGCATTTT. It translates to CASSTSTGKPQHF.

The chain has TRBV6-5 and TRBJ2-1; 9 nucleotides match TRBD2. After removal of 6 bases from V and 10 bases from J, the junction contained 7 bases not matched to a gene. Germline assignment: CDR1 MNHEY and CDR2 SVGAGI. This CDR3 region has 13 residues. This CDR3 is CASSYGGRGEQFF. The CDR3 bases are TGTGCCAGCAGCTACGGCGGGAGGGGAGAGCAGTTCTTC.

This chain links TRBV7-2 with TRBJ2-3; 7 positions match TRBD2. CDR3 length: 14 residues. J was trimmed by 4 bases and V by 5 bases; bases with no gene match: 6. Germline CDR1 SGHTA, CDR2 FQGNSA. This chain's CDR3 is CASSVGLEADTQYF. The CDR3 DNA sequence: TGTGCCAGCAGCGTCGGACTAGAGGCAGATACGCAGTATTTT.

This rearrangement joins TRBV5-5 to TRBJ2-5; 12 bases align to TRBD2. The CDR3 is made up of 15 amino acids. The junction had 1 base not matched to a gene; V was cut back by 0 bases and J by 4 bases. Germline values: CDR1 SGHKS, CDR2 YYEKEE (reference sequence). The CDR3 region is CASSLGLAGAETQYF. As DNA, the CDR3 is TGTGCCAGCAGCTTGGGACTAGCGGGAGCAGAGACCCAGTACTTC.

V gene TRBV28 combines with J gene TRBJ1-1; 10 positions agree with TRBD1. The CDR3 is 13 amino acids. CDR1 and CDR2 (germline): MDHEN, SYDVKM. After removal of 4 bases from V and 7 bases from J, the junction contained 3 bases not matched to a gene. The CDR3 reads CASSWTGGIEAFF. The CDR3 region has the DNA TGTGCCAGCAGTTGGACAGGGGGGATTGAAGCTTTCTTT. Combining the CDR3 with reference TRBV28 and TRBJ1-1 gives the whole variable domain DVKVTQSSRYLVKRTGEKVFLECVQDMDHENMFWYRQDPGLGLRLIYFSYDVKMKEKGDIPEGYSVSREKKERFSLILESASTNQTSMYLCASSWTGGIEAFFGQGTRLTVV.

Note on this clonotype: It may be a read error: a sequence one base away is much more abundant. The rearrangement joins TRBV30 to TRBJ2-3; the match to TRBD2 covers 12 bases. J was trimmed by 12 bases and V by 0 bases; bases with no gene match: 1. This CDR3 is built from 12 residues. Germline CDR1 is GTSNPN and CDR2 is SVGIG (reference sequence). CDR3: CAWSVGLAGQYF. The CDR3 bases are TGTGCCTGGAGTGTAGGACTAGCGGGACAGTATTTT.

The chain combines TRBV12-3 or TRBV12-4 with TRBJ1-2; 8 nucleotides agree with TRBD1. After removal of 7 bases from V and 0 bases from J, the junction contained 4 bases not matched to a gene. The CDR3 is 14 residues long. The CDR3 loop is CASNRQGPNYGYTF. The CDR3 nucleotides are TGTGCCAGCAACAGACAGGGGCCTAACTATGGCTACACCTTC.